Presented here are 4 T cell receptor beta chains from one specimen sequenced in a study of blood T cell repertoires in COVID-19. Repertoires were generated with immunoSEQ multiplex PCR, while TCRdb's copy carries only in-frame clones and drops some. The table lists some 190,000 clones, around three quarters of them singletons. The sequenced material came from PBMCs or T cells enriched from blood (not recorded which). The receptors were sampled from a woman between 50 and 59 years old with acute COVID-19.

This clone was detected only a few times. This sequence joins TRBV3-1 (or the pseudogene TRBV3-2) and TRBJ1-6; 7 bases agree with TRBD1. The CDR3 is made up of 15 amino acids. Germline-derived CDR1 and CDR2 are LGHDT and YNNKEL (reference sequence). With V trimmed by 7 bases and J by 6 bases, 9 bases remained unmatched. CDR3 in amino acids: CASTRKGQRNSPLHF. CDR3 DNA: TGTGCCAGCACACGAAAGGGACAGCGTAATTCACCCCTCCACTTT.

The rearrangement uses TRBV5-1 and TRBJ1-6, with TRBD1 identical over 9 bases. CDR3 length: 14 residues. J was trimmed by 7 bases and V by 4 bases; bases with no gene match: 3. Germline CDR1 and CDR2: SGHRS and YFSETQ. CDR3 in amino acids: CASSAGTGNSPLHF. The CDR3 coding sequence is TGCGCCAGCAGCGCCGGGACAGGGAATTCACCCCTCCACTTT.

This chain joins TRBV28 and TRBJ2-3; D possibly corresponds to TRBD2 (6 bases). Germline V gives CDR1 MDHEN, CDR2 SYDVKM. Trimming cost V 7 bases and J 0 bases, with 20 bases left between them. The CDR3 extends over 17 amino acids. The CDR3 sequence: CASIPIGLARSTDTQYF. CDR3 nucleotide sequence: TGTGCCAGCATCCCAATAGGGCTAGCGCGTAGCACAGATACGCAGTATTTT.

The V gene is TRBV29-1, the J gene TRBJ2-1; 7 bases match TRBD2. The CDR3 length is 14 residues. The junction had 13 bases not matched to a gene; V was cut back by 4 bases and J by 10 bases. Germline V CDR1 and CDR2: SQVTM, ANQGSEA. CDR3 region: CSVGKRGGVREQFF. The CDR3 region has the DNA TGCAGCGTTGGCAAACGGGGAGGGGTACGGGAGCAGTTCTTC.